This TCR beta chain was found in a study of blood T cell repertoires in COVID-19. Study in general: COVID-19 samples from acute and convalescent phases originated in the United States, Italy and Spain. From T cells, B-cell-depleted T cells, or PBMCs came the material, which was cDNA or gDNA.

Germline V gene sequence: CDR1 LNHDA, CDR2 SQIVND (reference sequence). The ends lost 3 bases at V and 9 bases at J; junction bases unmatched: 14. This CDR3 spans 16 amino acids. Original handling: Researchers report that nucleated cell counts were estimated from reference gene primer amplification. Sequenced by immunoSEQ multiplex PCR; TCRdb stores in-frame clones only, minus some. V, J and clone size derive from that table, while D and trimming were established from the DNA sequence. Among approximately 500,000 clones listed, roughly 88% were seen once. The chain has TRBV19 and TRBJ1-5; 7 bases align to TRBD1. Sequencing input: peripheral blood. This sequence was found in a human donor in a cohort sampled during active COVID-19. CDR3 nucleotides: TGTGCCAGTAGTATTAAGGGGTCAGGGGGATTTTGGCCCCAGCATTTT. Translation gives CASSIKGSGGFWPQHF.